A single sample is the source of the 10 T cell receptor beta chains below, sequenced in a study of T-cell reconstitution after alpha-beta-depleted transplantation in children. The library targeted TCRbeta and was prepared with unique molecular identifiers. TCRdb ran MiXCR on the PCR reads and lists one entry per CDR3 protein. The sample holds hundreds of thousands of distinct CDR3 sequences; 13% are singletons and the top ten take approximately 0.8%. The sequencing used PBMCs, collected before TCRalphabeta/CD19-depleted stem cell transplant. The source is a girl between 2 and 10 years old with congenital amegakaryocytic thrombocytopenia, due to receive a stem cell transplant.

This clonotype was seen many times. The chain couples TRBV5-5 to TRBJ2-2, with D possibly being TRBD1 (7 bases). Germline V CDR1 and CDR2: SGHKS, YYEKEE (reference sequence). The CDR3 is 17 amino acids. The V end was cut by 0 bases, the J end by 7 bases, with 19 bases between. The CDR3: CASSLVVPGGFGGELFF. In nucleotides, the CDR3 is TGTGCCAGCAGCTTGGTGGTGCCAGGGGGGTTTGGCGGGGAGCTGTTTTTT.

Only a few counts were recorded for this clonotype. This chain uses TRBV11-1 with TRBJ2-1; 15 positions agree with TRBD2. This CDR3 has 19 residues. The germline CDR1 and CDR2 sequences are SGHAT and FQDESV (reference sequence). Trimming removed 3 bases from V and 7 bases from J; junction bases left unmatched: 13. In nucleotides, the CDR3 is TGTGCCAGCAGCTTCTGGGATCTGCCGGGACTAGCGGGAGGAAATGAGCAGTTCTTC. The encoded protein is CASSFWDLPGLAGGNEQFF.

Many counts were recorded for this clonotype. The V and J genes are TRBV12-5 and TRBJ2-3, with D perhaps matching TRBD2 (6 bases). V was trimmed by 5 bases and J by 0 bases, leaving 9 bases between them. The germline gives CDR1 LGHNT, CDR2 FRNRAP. The CDR3 covers 14 residues. CDR3 protein: CASGAGTSTDTQYF. The CDR3, as DNA: TGTGCTAGTGGTGCCGGGACTAGCACAGATACGCAGTATTTT.

This clonotype has at least ten counts. The chain recombines TRBV20-1 with TRBJ2-2, with TRBD2 identical over 8 bases. Germline V gene data show CDR1 as DFQATT and CDR2 as SNEGSKA (reference sequence). The CDR3 contains 13 residues. This chain's CDR3 is CIGLAANTGELFF. The CDR3 region has the DNA TGCATAGGACTAGCAGCGAACACCGGGGAGCTGTTTTTT.

This clonotype was detected many times. The chain recombines TRBV12-3 or TRBV12-4 with TRBJ2-1; no definite D call. The CDR3 runs 13 residues. V was pared by 1 base and J by 7 bases, with 8 bases between. The CDR3 DNA sequence: TGTGCCAGCAGTTTAGAATTGGTGAATGAGCAGTTCTTC. It is translated as CASSLELVNEQFF.

This clonotype came up a few times. The chain uses TRBV29-1 and TRBJ2-1, with a weak D call TRBD1 (6 bases). This CDR3 spans 13 amino acids. Trimming stripped 4 bases from V and 8 bases from J, with 15 bases between. From germline, CDR1 is SQVTM and CDR2 ANQGSEA. CDR3 protein: CSVVGPGDDEQFF. The CDR3 DNA is TGCAGCGTTGTCGGACCAGGGGACGATGAGCAGTTCTTC.

The table lists this clonotype with a few counts. This chain connects TRBV20-1 to TRBJ2-7; a possible D gene is TRBD2 (5 bases). The germline gives CDR1 DFQATT, CDR2 SNEGSKA (reference sequence). CDR3 length: 11 residues. The CDR3 nucleotides read TGCAGCGGGAAACGGACCTACGAGCAGTACTTC. Its protein is CSGKRTYEQYF.

Ten or more counts support this clonotype. V usage is TRBV12-3 or TRBV12-4 and J usage is TRBJ2-3; D gene unclear. Trimming stripped 6 bases from V and 1 base from J, with 2 bases between. The CDR3 spans 11 residues. CDR3 in DNA: TGTGCCAGCAGCCGCACAGATACGCAGTATTTT. This gives the protein CASSRTDTQYF.

This clonotype appeared a few times. The V gene is TRBV19, the J gene TRBJ2-1; a possible D gene is TRBD2 (5 bases). Germline V lookup: CDR1 LNHDA, CDR2 SQIVND (reference sequence). Trimming stripped 0 bases from V and 5 bases from J, with 20 bases between. This CDR3 region has 18 residues. CDR3 sequence reads: CASSIDARTRSYNNEQFF. The CDR3 coding sequence is TGTGCCAGTAGTATAGATGCCCGGACTCGATCATATAACAATGAGCAGTTCTTC. Variable domain in full (rest from reference TRBV19 and TRBJ2-1): DGGITQSPKYLFRKEGQNVTLSCEQNLNHDAMYWYRQDPGQGLRLIYYSQIVNDFQKGDIAEGYSVSREKKESFPLTVTSAQKNPTAFYLCASSIDARTRSYNNEQFFGPGTRLTVL.

This chain connects TRBV7-2 to TRBJ2-3; TRBD2 matches at 7 bases. Germline values: CDR1 SGHTA, CDR2 FQGNSA. V dropped 2 bases and J dropped 0; count of bases not matched to a gene: 8. This CDR3 is built from 17 residues. CDR3: CASSLLGTIWSTDTQYF. The CDR3 DNA follows: TGTGCCAGCAGCTTACTCGGGACTATATGGAGCACAGATACGCAGTATTTT.